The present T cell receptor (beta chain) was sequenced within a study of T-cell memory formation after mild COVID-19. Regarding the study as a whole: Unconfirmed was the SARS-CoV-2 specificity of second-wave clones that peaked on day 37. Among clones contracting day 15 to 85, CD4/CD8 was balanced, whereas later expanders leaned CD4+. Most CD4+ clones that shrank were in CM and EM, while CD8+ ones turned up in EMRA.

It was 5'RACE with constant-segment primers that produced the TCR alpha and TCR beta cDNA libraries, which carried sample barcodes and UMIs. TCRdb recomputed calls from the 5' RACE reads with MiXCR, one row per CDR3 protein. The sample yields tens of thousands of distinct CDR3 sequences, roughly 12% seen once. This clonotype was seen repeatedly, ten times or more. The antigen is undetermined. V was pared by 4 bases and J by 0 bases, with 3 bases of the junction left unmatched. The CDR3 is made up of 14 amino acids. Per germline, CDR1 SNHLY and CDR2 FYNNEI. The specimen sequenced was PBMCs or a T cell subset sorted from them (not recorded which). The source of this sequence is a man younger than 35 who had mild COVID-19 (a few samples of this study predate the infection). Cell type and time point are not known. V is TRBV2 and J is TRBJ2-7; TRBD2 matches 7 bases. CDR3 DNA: TGTGCCAGCAGTGGGCGCGGGAGCTCCTACGAGCAGTACGTC. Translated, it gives CASSGRGSSYEQYV.